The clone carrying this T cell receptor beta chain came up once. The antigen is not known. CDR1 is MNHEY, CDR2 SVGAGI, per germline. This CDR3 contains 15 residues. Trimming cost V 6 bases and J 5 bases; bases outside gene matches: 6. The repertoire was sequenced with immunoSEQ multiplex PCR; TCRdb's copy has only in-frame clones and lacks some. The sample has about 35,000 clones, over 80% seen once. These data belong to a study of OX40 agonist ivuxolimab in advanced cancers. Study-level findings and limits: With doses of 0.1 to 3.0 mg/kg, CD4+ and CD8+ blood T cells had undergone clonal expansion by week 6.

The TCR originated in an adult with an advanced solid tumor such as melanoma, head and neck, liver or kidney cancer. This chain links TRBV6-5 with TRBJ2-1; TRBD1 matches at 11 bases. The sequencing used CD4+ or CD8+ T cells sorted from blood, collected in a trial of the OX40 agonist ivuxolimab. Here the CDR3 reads CASSLDRGLHNEQFF. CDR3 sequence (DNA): TGTGCCAGCAGCTTGGACAGGGGGCTTCACAATGAGCAGTTCTTC.